This entry lists 18 T cell receptor beta chains sequenced from one sample in a study of blood T cell repertoires in COVID-19. Sequenced by immunoSEQ multiplex PCR; TCRdb stores in-frame clones only, minus some. The sample has approximately 59,000 clones, 80% to 85% seen once; the top ten hold around 16%. Sample: peripheral blood. Receptors originate from an elderly man with acute or convalescent COVID-19.

This clone was seen just once. The chain combines TRBV7-2 with TRBJ2-1; D is possibly TRBD2 (6 bases). The germline V gene encodes CDR1 SGHTA and CDR2 FQGNSA. V gave up 7 bases and J gave up 4 bases, with 11 bases separating them. The CDR3 covers 13 residues. The CDR3 reads CASTERAYNEQFF. For the CDR3, the DNA is TGTGCCAGCACCGAGCGGGCTTACAATGAGCAGTTCTTC.

This clone was observed once. The rearrangement links TRBV19 to TRBJ2-3; no firm D call. V lost 3 bases and J lost 4, with 11 bases in between. CDR1 is LNHDA and CDR2 is SQIVND in the germline V gene (reference sequence). The CDR3 is 14 amino acids. The CDR3 reads CASSISSSSDTQYF. Here the CDR3 DNA reads TGTGCCAGTAGTATTAGCAGCTCTTCAGATACGCAGTATTTT.

The chain uses TRBV27 and TRBJ2-5; D uncertain. Trimming took off 5 bases at V and 4 bases at J, with 14 bases between the two ends. Germline-derived CDR1 and CDR2 are MNHEY and SMNVEV (reference sequence). This CDR3 region has 14 residues. The CDR3: CASSPRVGAETQYF. The CDR3 DNA reads TGTGCCAGCAGTCCCCGCGTGGGCGCAGAGACCCAGTACTTC.

This chain uses TRBV7-8 with TRBJ1-4; D is perhaps TRBD1 (6 bases). CDR3 size: 16 residues. The germline V and J ends were trimmed by 2 bases and 3 bases, with 13 bases remaining between them. Germline CDR1 SGHVS, CDR2 FQNEAQ. CDR3 nucleotides: TGTGCCAGCAGCTTATTATTCGCAGGGGCTAATGAAAAACTGTTTTTT. Translated: CASSLLFAGANEKLFF. Full variable domain (missing parts from reference TRBV7-8 and TRBJ1-4): GAGVSQSPRYKVAKRGQDVALRCDPISGHVSLFWYQQALGQGPEFLTYFQNEAQLDKSGLPSDRFFAERPEGSVSTLKIQRTQQEDSAVYLCASSLLFAGANEKLFFGSGTQLSVL.

V gene TRBV3-1 (or the pseudogene TRBV3-2) combines with J gene TRBJ1-6, with 10 bases matching TRBD1. Germline V gene data show CDR1 as LGHDT and CDR2 as YNNKEL (reference sequence). The CDR3 is made up of 15 amino acids. Trimming took 3 bases from V and 9 from J; bases not matched to a gene: 5. The CDR3, as DNA: TGTGCCAGCAGCCAGGGACAGGGGAGGGCTTCACCCCTCCACTTT. Protein: CASSQGQGRASPLHF.

V usage is TRBV5-6 and J usage is TRBJ1-1, with D unclear. Germline V gene data show CDR1 as SGHDT and CDR2 as YYEEEE. V lost 3 bases to trimming and J lost 1 base, with 7 bases between them. This CDR3 contains 13 residues. This CDR3 reads CASSSTRNTEAFF. CDR3 sequence (DNA): TGTGCCAGCAGCTCGACAAGGAACACTGAAGCTTTCTTT.

The sample holds one count of this clone. This chain uses TRBV7-8 with TRBJ2-7; perhaps TRBD1 as D (8 bases). Germline CDR1 and CDR2: SGHVS and FQNEAQ. Trimming cost V 2 bases and J 3 bases, with 20 bases left between them. This CDR3 contains 17 residues. The CDR3 nucleotides are TGTGCCAGCAGCTTATCTCGGACAGGGAGGGGCTACTACGAGCAGTACTTC. Its protein is CASSLSRTGRGYYEQYF.

The chain carries TRBV11-2 and TRBJ2-1; 12 nucleotides agree with TRBD2. With 7 bases clipped from V and 12 bases from J, the junction kept 16 bases outside the gene matches. This CDR3 comprises 16 residues. The germline gives CDR1 SGHAT, CDR2 FQNNGV. DNA for the CDR3: TGTGCCAGCATCCGGGGACTAGCGGGTCGCGGGGAGGGGCAGTTCTTC. This encodes CASIRGLAGRGEGQFF.

This chain connects TRBV5-6 to TRBJ2-7; 7 bases are shared with TRBD2. Germline lookup yields CDR1 SGHDT and CDR2 YYEEEE. Germline trimming cut 2 bases from V and 6 bases from J; bases unmatched to any gene: 11. The CDR3 loop spans 15 amino acids. CDR3 sequence reads: CASSFGGGPTIEQYF. CDR3 DNA: TGTGCCAGCAGCTTCGGCGGGGGACCTACGATCGAGCAGTACTTC.

This clone was detected a few times. V gene TRBV6-4 combines with J gene TRBJ2-3; 7 positions agree with TRBD2. The V segment lost 3 bases and the J segment 0 bases; nucleotides outside the gene matches: 0. Germline V gene data show CDR1 as MRHNA and CDR2 as SNTAGT. The CDR3 has 14 residues. The CDR3 spells CASSERGSTDTQYF. CDR3 coding DNA: TGTGCCAGCAGTGAGCGGGGGAGCACAGATACGCAGTATTTT.

The chain joins TRBV18 to TRBJ1-1; D may be TRBD1 (5 bases). CDR3 length equals 14 residues. Trimming pared 4 bases from V and 1 base from J, leaving 10 bases between. Germline V gene lookup returns CDR1 KGHSH and CDR2 LQKENI. DNA of the CDR3: TGTGCCAGCTCACTAAGCGGGGGGAACACTGAAGCTTTCTTT. Translation gives CASSLSGGNTEAFF. Combining the CDR3 with reference TRBV18 and TRBJ1-1 gives the whole variable domain NAGVMQNPRHLVRRRGQEARLRCSPMKGHSHVYWYRQLPEEGLKFMVYLQKENIIDESGMPKERFSAEFPKEGPSILRIQQVVRGDSAAYFCASSLSGGNTEAFFGQGTRLTVV.

The chain combines TRBV15 with TRBJ2-5, with a possible D match to TRBD1 (6 bases). Per the germline V gene, CDR1 is LNHNV and CDR2 is YYDKDF (reference sequence). The CDR3 runs 13 residues. V lost 7 bases to trimming and J lost 5 bases, with 14 bases between them. The DNA for the CDR3 is TGTGCCACCACGCTCGGGACACGGGAGACCCAGTACTTC. Encoded protein: CATTLGTRETQYF.

This sequence joins TRBV15 and TRBJ1-3, with D possibly matching TRBD1 (6 bases). Germline CDR1 reads LNHNV; CDR2 reads YYDKDF (reference sequence). The length of the CDR3 is 14 residues. Trimming cost V 5 bases and J 3 bases, with 11 bases left between them. This CDR3 is CATSLGGDGNTIYF. CDR3 sequence (DNA): TGTGCCACCAGCCTAGGGGGGGATGGAAACACCATATATTTT. The full variable domain, with the rest looked up from reference TRBV15 and TRBJ1-3, is DAMVIQNPRYQVTQFGKPVTLSCSQTLNHNVMYWYQQKSSQAPKLLFHYYDKDFNNEADTPDNFQSRRPNTSFCFLDIRSPGLGDTAMYLCATSLGGDGNTIYFGEGSWLTVV.

This clone was recorded a few times. The chain recombines TRBV6-2 or TRBV6-3 with TRBJ1-6; a weak D match, TRBD1 (6 bases). V lost 6 bases to trimming and J lost 6 bases, with 9 bases between them. The germline CDR1 and CDR2 sequences are MNHEY and SVGEGT. This CDR3 has 13 residues. In DNA, the CDR3 is TGTGCCAGCAGCGCAGGGGCTAATTCACCCCTCCACTTT. Residues: CASSAGANSPLHF.

CDR3 loop: CASSLGPSGGAREQYF. In DNA, the CDR3 is TGTGCCAGCAGCTTGGGGCCTAGCGGGGGGGCTAGAGAGCAGTACTTC. The V and J genes are TRBV5-6 and TRBJ2-7; TRBD2 matches at 12 bases. Germline CDR1 reads SGHDT; CDR2 reads YYEEEE. The V gene end was trimmed by 0 bases and the J gene end by 7 bases; junction bases not matched to a gene: 8. This CDR3 has 16 amino acids.

The chain employs TRBV11-3 and TRBJ1-1, with TRBD1 as a possible D gene (5 bases). CDR3 size: 13 residues. Germline V CDR1 and CDR2: SGHNT, YENEEA. V gave up 4 bases and J gave up 2 bases, with 8 bases separating them. The CDR3 sequence: CASSWTRNTEAFF. The DNA of the CDR3 is TGTGCCAGCAGCTGGACACGTAACACTGAAGCTTTCTTT.

The gene calls are TRBV12-3 or TRBV12-4 and TRBJ1-1; TRBD1 might be the D (5 bases). The CDR3 runs 13 residues. V lost 1 base, J lost 8 bases, and 11 bases lay in between. DNA for the CDR3: TGTGCCAGCAGTTTAGGTCAAGGGGCCGAAGCTTTCTTT. Encoded protein: CASSLGQGAEAFF.

This clone was picked up one time. CDR3 in DNA: TGTGCCAGCAGCCTCTCCAAGAGCGCAGATACGCAGTATTTT. This codes for CASSLSKSADTQYF. The genes are TRBV7-3 and TRBJ2-3; no reliable D call. This CDR3 comprises 14 residues. Germline values: CDR1 SGHTA, CDR2 FQGTGA. Trimming removed 5 bases at V and 4 bases at J, with 13 bases between.